One and the same sample provided the 27 T cell receptor beta chains below, sequenced in a study of blood T cells in healthy people across ages. The authors ran a second PCR of roughly 6 to 12 cycles using a sample-barcoded 5' primer and a J-beta primer mix. TCRdb passed the 5' RACE reads through MiXCR, listing each CDR3 protein once. Here the sample spans about 1.4 million distinct CDR3 sequences, 55% to 75% being singletons. Source material: blood. These receptors were obtained from a young man in good health.

The rearrangement joins TRBV6-1 to TRBJ1-1; TRBD1 might be the D (6 bases). This CDR3 comprises 13 residues. CDR1 is MNHNS and CDR2 is SASEGT in the germline V gene. V was clipped by 2 bases and J by 11 bases, with 15 bases between them. CDR3 bases: TGTGCCAGCAGTGAAATTGGGGGACACGGCGCTTTCTTT. Its protein product is CASSEIGGHGAFF.

In its sample, this clonotype was seen a few times. The rearrangement uses TRBV3-1 and TRBJ2-1; D not resolved. Germline loops: CDR1 LGHDT, CDR2 YNNKEL (reference sequence). This CDR3 contains 15 residues. The V gene lost 0 bases and the J gene lost 1 base, with 7 bases spanning the gap. CDR3 region: CASSQEGRSYNEQFF. CDR3 in DNA: TGTGCCAGCAGCCAAGAGGGCCGATCCTACAATGAGCAGTTCTTC.

The CDR3 DNA is TGCGCCAGCTCAACGGGACAGGGTTTCGACGAGCAGTACTTC. Translated, it gives CASSTGQGFDEQYF. This chain joins TRBV5-1 and TRBJ2-4; TRBD1 aligns across 9 bases. TRBJ2-7 matches the DNA end more closely, so the J call is doubtful. Germline V gene data show CDR1 as SGHRS and CDR2 as YFSETQ. This CDR3 region has 14 residues.

This chain joins TRBV20-1 and TRBJ2-3, with a tentative D call TRBD1 (6 bases). Germline CDR1 reads DFQATT; CDR2 reads SNEGSKA (reference sequence). This CDR3 is built from 16 residues. V dropped 0 bases and J dropped 6 bases, with 19 bases sitting between them. CDR3 coding DNA: TGCAGTGCTAGAGATGGGGTCAGGGGCCATGTGGATACGCAGTATTTT. It specifies CSARDGVRGHVDTQYF.

The chain carries TRBV7-6 and TRBJ2-4; tentatively, D is TRBD1 (6 bases). The closer fit of TRBJ2-7 to the DNA end suggests the J call may be wrong. There are 14 residues in the CDR3. Germline V lookup: CDR1 SGHVS, CDR2 FNYEAQ. CDR3 DNA: TGTGCCAGCAGCTCTACAGGGTCTCGGGACGAGCAGTACTTC. Amino acids: CASSSTGSRDEQYF.

The gene calls are TRBV11-2 and TRBJ1-1, with no clear D. Germline V gene data show CDR1 as SGHAT and CDR2 as FQNNGV. V gave up 7 bases and J gave up 5 bases, with 17 bases separating them. The length of the CDR3 is 14 residues. As DNA, the CDR3 is TGTGCCAGCATCCTTCCAGAGAGAGGGACTGAAGCTTTCTTT. It translates to CASILPERGTEAFF.

Many counts were recorded for this clonotype. The V call is TRBV20-1, the J call TRBJ2-3, with no clear D. There are 16 residues in the CDR3. The germline V and J ends were trimmed by 6 bases and 2 bases, with 21 bases remaining between them. The germline gives CDR1 DFQATT, CDR2 SNEGSKA (reference sequence). Here the CDR3 DNA reads TGCAGTGCCACAAAATACCCCATTAGTCCCACAGATACGCAGTATTTT. This encodes CSATKYPISPTDTQYF.

V usage is TRBV7-9 and J usage is TRBJ2-7, with TRBD1 matching 11 bases. The CDR3 extends over 15 amino acids. Germline assignment: CDR1 SEHNR and CDR2 FQNEAQ (reference sequence). V was clipped by 5 bases and J by 7 bases; unmatched bases: 10. The CDR3 here is CASSPGQGGSNEQYF. The DNA for the CDR3 is TGTGCCAGCAGCCCGGGACAGGGGGGATCCAATGAGCAGTACTTC.

This clonotype has ten or more counts. The genes are TRBV29-1 and TRBJ2-1, with a weak D call TRBD2 (5 bases). The CDR3 length is 15 residues. V dropped 0 bases and J dropped 4 bases, with 13 bases sitting between them. Per the germline V gene, CDR1 is SQVTM and CDR2 is ANQGSEA. CDR3 region: CSVEEWASRYNEQFF. The CDR3 bases are TGCAGCGTTGAAGAGTGGGCTAGCAGATACAATGAGCAGTTCTTC.

This chain uses TRBV2 with TRBJ2-5; 9 nucleotides agree with TRBD2. The V and J ends lost 1 base and 4 bases, in that order; junction bases with no gene match: 1. This CDR3 has 14 amino acids. CDR1 is SNHLY and CDR2 is FYNNEI in the germline V gene. The chain's CDR3 is CASSEGSGRETQYF. DNA of the CDR3: TGTGCCAGCAGTGAAGGTAGCGGGAGAGAGACCCAGTACTTC.

The V and J genes are TRBV5-1 and TRBJ2-3; 10 bases fit TRBD2. The J segment lost 1 base and the V segment lost 5 bases, leaving 7 bases of the junction unmatched. Germline loops: CDR1 SGHRS, CDR2 YFSETQ. The CDR3 extends over 16 amino acids. This chain's CDR3 is CASSMTGTSGTDTQYF. The CDR3, as DNA: TGCGCCAGCAGTATGACCGGGACTAGCGGCACAGATACGCAGTATTTT.

The chain couples TRBV27 to TRBJ2-5, with D tentatively TRBD2 (6 bases). The CDR3 runs 14 residues. Trimming cost V 8 bases and J 1 base, with 14 bases left between them. CDR1 and CDR2 (germline): MNHEY, SMNVEV (reference sequence). CDR3 residues: CASRAGTTQETQYF. The DNA of the CDR3 is TGTGCCAGCCGGGCGGGGACCACCCAAGAGACCCAGTACTTC.

This chain links TRBV4-2 with TRBJ1-2; no definite D call. Per the germline V gene, CDR1 is LGHNA and CDR2 is YNFKEQ. V gave up 4 bases and J gave up 7 bases, with 19 bases separating them. This CDR3 contains 15 residues. This CDR3 reads CASSRTDYRNGGYTF. The CDR3 DNA reads TGTGCCAGCAGCCGGACCGACTATCGCAACGGTGGCTACACCTTC.

The J gene is TRBJ2-7, the V gene TRBV30; 7 bases match TRBD2. This CDR3 has 13 amino acids. V dropped 4 bases and J dropped 3; count of bases not matched to a gene: 6. CDR1 is GTSNPN, CDR2 SVGIG, per germline (reference sequence). The DNA for the CDR3 is TGTGCCTGGACGGCGGGAGTAAGCTACGAGCAGTACTTC. It specifies CAWTAGVSYEQYF.

V and J are TRBV20-1 and TRBJ1-1, with TRBD1 matching 7 bases. CDR1 is DFQATT and CDR2 is SNEGSKA in the germline V gene (reference sequence). The trim removed 6 bases at V and 3 bases at J, leaving 10 bases unmatched. This CDR3 has 14 residues. This CDR3 is CSATDRDFHTEAFF. The CDR3 DNA sequence: TGCAGTGCGACCGACAGGGACTTCCACACTGAAGCTTTCTTT.

This clonotype was counted between two and nine times. The V and J genes are TRBV4-1 and TRBJ2-7; possibly TRBD1 or TRBD2 for D (5 bases each). Germline assignment: CDR1 MGHRA and CDR2 YSYEKL. This CDR3 comprises 17 residues. V lost 5 bases and J lost 0, with 20 bases in between. The CDR3 nucleotides are TGCGCCAGCAGCAGGGGCCCAGGGACCCTAAGCTCCTACGAGCAGTACTTC. It codes for CASSRGPGTLSSYEQYF.

The chain employs TRBV10-2 and TRBJ2-5; D possibly corresponds to TRBD2 (5 bases). The V end lost 8 bases, the J end lost 11 bases, and 15 bases lay between the germline ends. The germline gives CDR1 WSHSY, CDR2 SAAADI. The CDR3 sequence is 11 residues long. For the CDR3, the DNA is TGCGCCAGCCTGGGAGCCAATGAGCAGTACTTC. Translating gives CASLGANEQYF.

The chain has TRBV7-9 and TRBJ1-2, with D uncertain. This CDR3 has 14 residues. Germline assignment: CDR1 SEHNR and CDR2 FQNEAQ (reference sequence). With 2 bases removed from V and 4 bases from J, the gap between germline ends came to 11 bases. For the CDR3, the DNA is TGTGCCAGCAGCTTATATCCCAGAGGCTATGGCTACACCTTC. This translates into CASSLYPRGYGYTF.

The sample holds a few counts of this clonotype. The genes are TRBV29-1 and TRBJ2-1; the D gene is possibly TRBD1 (5 bases). CDR1 SQVTM and CDR2 ANQGSEA come from the germline V gene. The CDR3 contains 17 residues. V lost 4 bases, J lost 0 bases, and 19 bases lay in between. DNA for the CDR3: TGCAGCGTTGGGGTGGGCCAGGGTTTTACCTCCTACAATGAGCAGTTCTTC. Translating it yields CSVGVGQGFTSYNEQFF.

This clonotype appeared a few times. The J gene is TRBJ2-5, the V gene TRBV15; TRBD1 is a possible D gene (5 bases). The V and J ends lost 5 bases and 0 bases respectively, with 10 bases between them. This CDR3 comprises 14 residues. In germline, CDR1 is LNHNV, CDR2 YYDKDF (reference sequence). CDR3 coding DNA: TGTGCCACCAGCCAAGGGGCCAACCAAGAGACCCAGTACTTC. It codes for CATSQGANQETQYF. Looking up the rest from reference TRBV15 and TRBJ2-5 gives the full variable domain: DAMVIQNPRYQVTQFGKPVTLSCSQTLNHNVMYWYQQKSSQAPKLLFHYYDKDFNNEADTPDNFQSRRPNTSFCFLDIRSPGLGDTAMYLCATSQGANQETQYFGPGTRLLVL.

This chain links TRBV5-1 with TRBJ2-1, with D tentatively TRBD1 or TRBD2 (6 bases each). V was pared by 4 bases and J by 6 bases, with 17 bases between. This CDR3 is 15 amino acids long. Germline V gene sequence: CDR1 SGHRS, CDR2 YFSETQ. The CDR3 here is CASSHAAGGRNEQFF. CDR3 in DNA: TGCGCCAGCAGCCATGCGGCTGGGGGGCGCAATGAGCAGTTCTTC.

The rearrangement links TRBV29-1 to TRBJ1-2; D might be TRBD1 (5 bases). V lost 6 bases, J lost 0 bases, and 17 bases lay in between. Germline V gene lookup returns CDR1 SQVTM and CDR2 ANQGSEA. This CDR3 contains 15 residues. For the CDR3, the DNA is TGCAGCGTGGGGGGTGGTGGGGCCCCTAACTATGGCTACACCTTC. Its translation is CSVGGGGAPNYGYTF.

J is TRBJ2-7 and V is TRBV5-5, with D tentatively TRBD1 (6 bases). Germline loops: CDR1 SGHKS, CDR2 YYEKEE (reference sequence). The CDR3 spans 20 residues. V dropped 4 bases and J dropped 2 bases, with 31 bases sitting between them. The chain's CDR3 is CASSKHILPKGQLKAYEQYF. The CDR3 coding sequence is TGTGCCAGCAGCAAACACATATTACCCAAGGGACAACTTAAGGCCTACGAGCAGTACTTC.

CDR3 sequence reads: CASSCGTSYEQYF. The DNA of the CDR3 is TGTGCCAGCAGTTGCGGGACCTCCTACGAGCAGTACTTC. The rearrangement joins TRBV27 to TRBJ2-7, with a possible D match to TRBD2 (6 bases). This CDR3 region has 13 residues. The V gene's germline CDR1 is MNHEY and CDR2 SMNVEV (reference sequence). V was shortened by 4 bases and J by 0 bases, with 7 bases between the two germline ends.

This clonotype turned up a few times. V gene TRBV29-1 combines with J gene TRBJ2-5; D possibly corresponds to TRBD1 (6 bases). The CDR3 runs to 14 residues. CDR1 SQVTM and CDR2 ANQGSEA come from the germline V gene. Trimming removed 1 base from V and 7 bases from J, with 16 bases in between. The CDR3 reads CSVEGYEGVGTQYF. CDR3 coding DNA: TGCAGCGTTGAAGGCTACGAGGGGGTTGGGACCCAGTACTTC. Complete variable domain (other parts from reference TRBV29-1 and TRBJ2-5): SAVISQKPSRDICQRGTSLTIQCQVDSQVTMMFWYRQQPGQSLTLIATANQGSEATYESGFVIDKFPISRPNLTFSTLTVSNMSPEDSSIYLCSVEGYEGVGTQYFGPGTRLLVL.

The chain uses TRBV30 and TRBJ1-2, with D unclear. CDR1 GTSNPN and CDR2 SVGIG come from the germline V gene (reference sequence). Trimming shortened V by 5 bases and J by 5 bases, and 12 bases separated the two germline ends. The CDR3 spans 12 residues. CDR3 sequence reads: CAWLDGPYGYTF. For the CDR3, the DNA is TGTGCCTGGCTGGACGGACCGTATGGCTACACCTTC.

This clonotype showed up just a few times. This chain uses TRBV12-3 or TRBV12-4 with TRBJ2-5, with D perhaps TRBD1 or TRBD2 (5 bases each). There are 14 residues in the CDR3. The ends were cut back, 10 bases at V and 5 bases at J, with 20 bases in the middle. The CDR3 nucleotides read TGTGCCACTAGGGTACTAGGAGACAGTGAGACCCAGTACTTC. It is translated as CATRVLGDSETQYF.